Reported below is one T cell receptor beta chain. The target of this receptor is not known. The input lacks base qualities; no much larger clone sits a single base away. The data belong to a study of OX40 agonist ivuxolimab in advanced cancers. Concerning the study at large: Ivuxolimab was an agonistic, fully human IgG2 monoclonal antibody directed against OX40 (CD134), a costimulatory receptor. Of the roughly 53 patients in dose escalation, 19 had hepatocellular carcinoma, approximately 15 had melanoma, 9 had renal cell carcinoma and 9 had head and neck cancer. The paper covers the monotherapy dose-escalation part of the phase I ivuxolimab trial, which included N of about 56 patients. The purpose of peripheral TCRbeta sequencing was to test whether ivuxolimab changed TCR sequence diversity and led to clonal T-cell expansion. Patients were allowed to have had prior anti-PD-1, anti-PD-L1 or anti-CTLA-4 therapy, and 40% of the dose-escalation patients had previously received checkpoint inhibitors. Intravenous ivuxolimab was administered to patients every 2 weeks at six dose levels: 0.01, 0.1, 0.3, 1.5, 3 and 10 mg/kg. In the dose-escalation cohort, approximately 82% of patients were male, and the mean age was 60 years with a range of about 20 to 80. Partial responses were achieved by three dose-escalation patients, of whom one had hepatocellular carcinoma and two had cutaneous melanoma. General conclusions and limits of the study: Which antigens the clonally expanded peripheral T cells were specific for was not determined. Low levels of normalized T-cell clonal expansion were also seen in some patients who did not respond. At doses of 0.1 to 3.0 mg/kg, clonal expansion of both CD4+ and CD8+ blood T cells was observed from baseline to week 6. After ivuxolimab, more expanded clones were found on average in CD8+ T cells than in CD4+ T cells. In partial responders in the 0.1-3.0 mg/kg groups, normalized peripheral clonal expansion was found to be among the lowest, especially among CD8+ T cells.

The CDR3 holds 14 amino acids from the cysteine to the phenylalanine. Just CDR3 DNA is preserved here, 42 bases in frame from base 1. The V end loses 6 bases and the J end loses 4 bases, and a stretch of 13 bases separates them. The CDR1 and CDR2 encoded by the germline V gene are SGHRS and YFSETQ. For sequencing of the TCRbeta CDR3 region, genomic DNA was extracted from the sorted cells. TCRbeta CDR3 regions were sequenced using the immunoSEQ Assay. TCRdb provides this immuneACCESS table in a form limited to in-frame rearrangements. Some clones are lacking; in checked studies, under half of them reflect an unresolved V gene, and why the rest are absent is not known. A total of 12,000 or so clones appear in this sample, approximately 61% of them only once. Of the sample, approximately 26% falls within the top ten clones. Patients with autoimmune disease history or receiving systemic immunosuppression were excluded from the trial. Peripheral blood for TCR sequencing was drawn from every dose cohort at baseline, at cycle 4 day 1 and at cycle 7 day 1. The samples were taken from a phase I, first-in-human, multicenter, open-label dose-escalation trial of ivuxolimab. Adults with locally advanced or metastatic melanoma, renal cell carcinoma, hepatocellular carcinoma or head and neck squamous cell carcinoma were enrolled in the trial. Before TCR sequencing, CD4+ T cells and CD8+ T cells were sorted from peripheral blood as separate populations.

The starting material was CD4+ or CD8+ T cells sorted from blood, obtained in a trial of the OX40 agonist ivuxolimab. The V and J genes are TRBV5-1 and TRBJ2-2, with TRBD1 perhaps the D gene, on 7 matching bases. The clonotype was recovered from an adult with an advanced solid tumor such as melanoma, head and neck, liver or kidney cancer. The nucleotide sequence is TGCGCCAGCAAGTATCAGGGGGGCACCGGGGAGCTGTTTTTT. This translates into CASKYQGGTGELFF.